Presented here are 28 T cell receptor beta chains from one specimen sequenced in a study of shared clonotypes between healthy human individuals. Repertoires were generated with immunoSEQ multiplex PCR, while TCRdb's copy carries only in-frame clones and drops some. This table has roughly 2 million clones, 90% to 95% appearing once. Input material: naive CD4+ T cells sorted from blood. As for subset: CD45RA+ positively selected. The receptors here all came from a man between 18 and 29 years old in good health.

This rearrangement joins TRBV6-5 to TRBJ1-2, with unresolved D. With 6 bases removed from V and 8 bases from J, the gap between germline ends came to 16 bases. From germline, CDR1 is MNHEY and CDR2 SVGAGI. This CDR3 is built from 13 residues. CDR3 nucleotide sequence: TGTGCCAGCAGAAAAGGACGGCTCGGGGGCTACACCTTC. Translation: CASRKGRLGGYTF.

The chain joins TRBV5-1 to TRBJ2-7; perhaps D is TRBD1 or TRBD2 (5 bases each). The CDR3 length is 14 residues. Germline CDR1 SGHRS, CDR2 YFSETQ. V lost 5 bases, J lost 7 bases, and 19 bases lay in between. CDR3 in DNA: TGCGCCAGCAGGGGGGACCCCATTTTTGCGGAGCAGTACTTC. Residues: CASRGDPIFAEQYF.

This chain uses TRBV11-2 with TRBJ2-5; D is unresolved. Germline V gives CDR1 SGHAT, CDR2 FQNNGV. There are 15 residues in the CDR3. Trimming cost V 0 bases and J 3 bases, with 11 bases left between them. The DNA of the CDR3 is TGTGCCAGCAGCTTAGAGGGGATGCCAGAAGAGACCCAGTACTTC. Translation: CASSLEGMPEETQYF.

The V gene is TRBV5-1, the J gene TRBJ2-5; 11 nucleotides line up with TRBD2. This CDR3 contains 16 residues. With V trimmed by 0 bases and J by 7 bases, 8 bases remained unmatched. Germline V gene sequence: CDR1 SGHRS, CDR2 YFSETQ. The CDR3 spells CASSLGLAGGQGTQYF. The CDR3 DNA sequence: TGCGCCAGCAGCTTGGGTCTAGCGGGGGGCCAGGGGACCCAGTACTTC.

The chain carries TRBV7-9 and TRBJ2-5; D is uncertain. Germline loops: CDR1 SEHNR, CDR2 FQNEAQ (reference sequence). V shed 2 bases and J shed 2 bases, with 12 bases lying between them. The CDR3 is 15 amino acids. Here the CDR3 DNA reads TGTGCCAGCAGCTTAATTCCTCCCCTACAAGAGACCCAGTACTTC. Protein: CASSLIPPLQETQYF.

The chain combines TRBV29-1 with TRBJ1-1; D gene ambiguous. Trimming pared 6 bases from V and 1 base from J, leaving 15 bases between. CDR1 is SQVTM and CDR2 is ANQGSEA in the germline V gene. This CDR3 spans 14 amino acids. The CDR3 sequence: CSVVLQRGNTEAFF. The CDR3 coding sequence is TGCAGCGTAGTCCTACAGCGAGGGAACACTGAAGCTTTCTTT.

The chain employs TRBV9 and TRBJ2-1; 9 bases are a match to TRBD1. Germline V gene data show CDR1 as SGDLS and CDR2 as YYNGEE. This CDR3 region has 13 residues. The V gene end was trimmed by 4 bases and the J gene end by 7 bases; junction bases not matched to a gene: 3. The CDR3: CASSRGQGNEQFF. The CDR3 DNA follows: TGTGCCAGCAGCCGAGGACAGGGGAATGAGCAGTTCTTC.

V and J are TRBV10-3 and TRBJ1-4; tentatively, D is TRBD1 (6 bases). The CDR3 spans 13 residues. The germline CDR1 and CDR2 sequences are ENHRY and SYGVKD. Trimming left V 3 bases short and J 8 bases short, with 10 bases between. CDR3 in amino acids: CAISEGGVEKLFF. The CDR3 DNA follows: TGTGCCATCAGTGAAGGGGGGGTCGAAAAACTGTTTTTT.

The V call is TRBV10-3, the J call TRBJ2-5, with 8 bases fitting TRBD1. This CDR3 is built from 13 residues. The J segment lost 0 bases and the V segment lost 7 bases, leaving 1 base of the junction unmatched. CDR1 is ENHRY and CDR2 is SYGVKD in the germline V gene. CDR3: CAINRGDQETQYF. CDR3 nucleotides: TGTGCCATCAACAGGGGGGACCAAGAGACCCAGTACTTC.

The chain joins TRBV25-1 to TRBJ2-3; the D is unclear. V lost 3 bases and J 2 bases, leaving 12 bases between the germline ends. The CDR3 runs to 15 residues. Germline lookup yields CDR1 MGHDK and CDR2 SYGVNS. CDR3 region: CASSDVRVSTDTQYF. The CDR3 nucleotides are TGTGCCAGCAGTGACGTCAGAGTATCCACAGATACGCAGTATTTT. Complete variable domain (other parts from reference TRBV25-1 and TRBJ2-3): EADIYQTPRYLVIGTGKKITLECSQTMGHDKMYWYQQDPGMELHLIHYSYGVNSTEKGDLSSESTVSRIRTEHFPLTLESARPSHTSQYLCASSDVRVSTDTQYFGPGTRLTVL.

The chain employs TRBV5-1 and TRBJ2-1; 10 bases line up with TRBD2. The ends lost 3 bases at V and 4 bases at J; junction bases unmatched: 4. The germline gives CDR1 SGHRS, CDR2 YFSETQ. This CDR3 contains 15 residues. CDR3 in amino acids: CASSSNSGGYNEQFF. The CDR3 region has the DNA TGCGCCAGCAGCTCGAATAGCGGGGGGTACAATGAGCAGTTCTTC.

About this clone itself: The same CDR3 also results from other DNA sequences found in this sample. The chain recombines TRBV5-1 with TRBJ1-4; D unclear. The V end was cut by 4 bases, the J end by 6 bases, with 13 bases between. Per germline, CDR1 SGHRS and CDR2 YFSETQ. The CDR3 has 14 amino acids. The CDR3 DNA reads as TGCGCCAGCAGCCTGGGTGCCGGGGATGAAAAACTGTTTTTT. Its translation is CASSLGAGDEKLFF.

This chain connects TRBV19 to TRBJ2-1, with 9 bases lining up with TRBD2. The germline CDR1 and CDR2 sequences are LNHDA and SQIVND (reference sequence). Trimming took 4 bases from V and 9 from J; bases not matched to a gene: 7. This CDR3 contains 14 residues. The CDR3 nucleotides read TGTGCCAGTAGTAGCGGGGGGGCCAGAAGTGAGCAGTTCTTC. Protein product: CASSSGGARSEQFF. Drawing the rest from reference TRBV19 and TRBJ2-1, the complete variable domain is DGGITQSPKYLFRKEGQNVTLSCEQNLNHDAMYWYRQDPGQGLRLIYYSQIVNDFQKGDIAEGYSVSREKKESFPLTVTSAQKNPTAFYLCASSSGGARSEQFFGPGTRLTVL.

The chain recombines TRBV11-1 with TRBJ2-1; possibly TRBD1 for D (6 bases). V was pared by 3 bases and J by 5 bases, with 8 bases between. Germline loops: CDR1 SGHAT, CDR2 FQDESV (reference sequence). The CDR3 sequence is 13 residues long. The CDR3 bases are TGTGCCAGCAGCTTGGACAGAGACAATGAGCAGTTCTTC. Translated, it gives CASSLDRDNEQFF.

The rearrangement links TRBV7-2 to TRBJ2-5, with D possibly TRBD2 on 6 matching bases. Between the trimmed V and J ends, which lost 0 bases and 4 bases, there was a span of 15 bases. The CDR3 covers 16 residues. Germline lookup yields CDR1 SGHTA and CDR2 FQGNSA. Here the CDR3 DNA reads TGTGCCAGCAGCTTAGCCCCCCTAGCGTCCGGAGAGACCCAGTACTTC. This sequence encodes CASSLAPLASGETQYF.

With regard to this clone: This sample includes further DNA sequences coding for the same CDR3. V usage is TRBV18 and J usage is TRBJ1-1; 8 positions match TRBD1. The germline CDR1 and CDR2 sequences are KGHSH and LQKENI. V lost 3 bases to trimming and J lost 4 bases; unmatched junction nucleotides: 4. This CDR3 region has 14 residues. CDR3 nucleotides: TGTGCCAGCTCACCCCAGGGGGCAGGCACTGAAGCTTTCTTT. Residues: CASSPQGAGTEAFF.

A note on this clone: The sample contains more than one DNA sequence encoding this CDR3. The chain has TRBV10-3 and TRBJ1-4; possibly TRBD1 for D (5 bases). Germline V lookup: CDR1 ENHRY, CDR2 SYGVKD. The CDR3 extends over 13 amino acids. V lost 2 bases and J 7 bases, leaving 8 bases between the germline ends. CDR3 sequence: CAISEGASEKLFF. DNA for the CDR3: TGTGCCATCAGTGAGGGGGCGAGTGAAAAACTGTTTTTT.

The DNA of the CDR3 is TGTGCCAGCAGTGAAGCTTCTAGCTACGAGACCCAGTACTTC. This translates into CASSEASSYETQYF. The chain employs TRBV25-1 and TRBJ2-5, with D possibly matching TRBD2 (5 bases). The germline V gene has CDR1 MGHDK and CDR2 SYGVNS. The CDR3 is 14 residues long. V dropped 2 bases and J dropped 5 bases, with 12 bases sitting between them.

The chain employs TRBV5-1 and TRBJ1-1; no reliable D call. Germline CDR1 reads SGHRS; CDR2 reads YFSETQ. The V and J ends lost 4 bases and 4 bases respectively, with 14 bases between them. The CDR3 loop spans 14 amino acids. The CDR3 nucleotides read TGCGCCAGCAGCCCCCGAGGCTGGGGCACTGAAGCTTTCTTT. Translating it yields CASSPRGWGTEAFF.

The rearrangement uses TRBV5-1 and TRBJ2-1, with TRBD2 identical over 7 bases. CDR3 size: 13 residues. CDR1 is SGHRS and CDR2 is YFSETQ in the germline V gene. The CDR3 DNA reads as TGCGTCTCGGCGGGGGAAAACGACAATGAGCAGTTCTTC. It translates to CVSAGENDNEQFF. The complete variable domain, with remaining parts taken from reference TRBV5-1 and TRBJ2-1, reads KAGVTQTPRYLIKTRGQQVTLSCSPISGHRSVSWYQQTPGQGLQFLFEYFSETQRNKGNFPGRFSGRQFSNSRSEMNVSTLELGDSALYLCVSAGENDNEQFFGPGTRLTVL.

The chain joins TRBV2 to TRBJ2-1; TRBD2 matches at 9 bases. With V trimmed by 3 bases and J by 8 bases, 5 bases remained unmatched. The CDR3 extends over 14 amino acids. Germline CDR1 SNHLY, CDR2 FYNNEI. The DNA of the CDR3 is TGTGCCAGCAGTGAGCGGGAGGGCAAGTATGAGCAGTTCTTC. Translating gives CASSEREGKYEQFF. Looking up the rest from reference TRBV2 and TRBJ2-1 gives the full variable domain: EPEVTQTPSHQVTQMGQEVILRCVPISNHLYFYWYRQILGQKVEFLVSFYNNEISEKSEIFDDQFSVERPDGSNFTLKIRSTKLEDSAMYFCASSEREGKYEQFFGPGTRLTVL.

The chain links TRBV10-3 to TRBJ2-1; a possible D gene is TRBD2 (5 bases). Trimming removed 5 bases at V and 0 bases at J, with 11 bases between. This CDR3 has 15 amino acids. CDR1 and CDR2 from the germline V gene are ENHRY and SYGVKD. This CDR3 reads CAISLAASSYNEQFF. In DNA form, the CDR3 reads TGTGCCATCAGTCTAGCAGCCAGCTCCTACAATGAGCAGTTCTTC.

The rearrangement links TRBV10-3 to TRBJ1-5; D may be TRBD1 (6 bases). V was shortened by 1 base and J by 8 bases, with 12 bases between the two germline ends. The CDR3 has 14 amino acids. Germline-derived CDR1 and CDR2 are ENHRY and SYGVKD. As DNA, the CDR3 is TGTGCCATCAGTGAGTTTCAGGGGTCGGAGCCCCAGCATTTT. This encodes CAISEFQGSEPQHF.

As to this clone: The sample carries other DNA sequences with the same CDR3. V is TRBV2 and J is TRBJ2-7; D not certain. The CDR3 extends over 12 amino acids. Germline lookup yields CDR1 SNHLY and CDR2 FYNNEI. Trimming pared 6 bases from V and 4 bases from J, leaving 10 bases between. The DNA of the CDR3 is TGTGCCAGCAGCGGAACAAGTTACGAGCAGTACTTC. Amino acid sequence: CASSGTSYEQYF. Based on the CDR3 plus reference TRBV2 and TRBJ2-7, the full variable domain is EPEVTQTPSHQVTQMGQEVILRCVPISNHLYFYWYRQILGQKVEFLVSFYNNEISEKSEIFDDQFSVERPDGSNFTLKIRSTKLEDSAMYFCASSGTSYEQYFGPGTRLTVT.

V and J are TRBV4-2 and TRBJ2-7; TRBD1 matches 8 bases. Germline V lookup: CDR1 LGHNA, CDR2 YNFKEQ. With 1 base clipped from V and 4 bases from J, the junction kept 9 bases outside the gene matches. The CDR3 has 16 residues. In nucleotides, the CDR3 is TGTGCCAGCAGCCAAGGGGGCAGGGGGCCTTCGTACGAGCAGTACTTC. Its protein is CASSQGGRGPSYEQYF.

The chain couples TRBV21-1 to TRBJ2-3. TRBV21-1 is labeled a pseudogene. The CDR3 extends over 16 amino acids. CDR3 sequence reads: CASSKEGQDSTDTQYF. CDR3 DNA sequence: TGTGCCAGCAGCAAAGAAGGCCAAGATAGCACAGATACGCAGTATTTT.

This chain joins TRBV5-8 and TRBJ2-7, with TRBD2 matching over 12 bases. Unmatched junction bases numbered 7, after V lost 0 bases and J lost 6 bases. The CDR3 runs 16 residues. Germline CDR1 reads SGHTS; CDR2 reads YDEGEE. Here the CDR3 DNA reads TGTGCCAGCAGCTTGGTTCGACTAGCGGGAGTCCGCGAGCAGTACTTC. It specifies CASSLVRLAGVREQYF.

The chain has TRBV18 and TRBJ1-1; possible D gene TRBD1, 5 bases. CDR1 and CDR2 (germline): KGHSH, LQKENI. Trimming pared 1 base from V and 10 bases from J, leaving 13 bases between. This CDR3 contains 13 residues. The CDR3 here is CASSPRDEEAAFF. The CDR3 bases are TGTGCCAGCTCACCACGGGACGAGGAGGCAGCTTTCTTT.